This entry features one T cell receptor (beta chain) sequence. One junction end disagrees with the germline gene, perhaps due to a read error. The sample comes from a study of TIL therapy for anti-PD-1-resistant metastatic lung cancer. The libraries were made with immunoSEQ v3. Profiling relied on immunoSEQ multiplex PCR, and the TCRdb table lists in-frame clones only, not all of them. The sample contains 95,000 or so clones, around 71% of which appear only once. Described time point: pre-treatment sample, taken before nivolumab and TIL therapy. Most excised metastases sampled were pleural nodules or supraclavicular lymph nodes. Patients then received nivolumab; progressors got lymphodepletion, TIL and IL-2. The sequence derives from a person aged 25-85 years with non-small cell lung cancer. Specimen: tumor tissue, collected at baseline.

The DNA of the CDR3 is TGTGCCAGCAGTTACCGGGACGCTGAGATCTTC. Its protein is CASSYRDAEIF. The rearrangement links TRBV6-2 or TRBV6-3 to TRBJ1-2; perhaps TRBD1 as D (5 bases). The CDR3 length is 11 residues. Germline V gene data show CDR1 as MNHEY and CDR2 as SVGEGT.